This T cell receptor (beta chain) was found in a study of ipilimumab plus nivolumab after autologous stem cell transplantation. Whole-study context: Typical patient got a handful of ipilimumab doses and roughly 8 nivolumab doses (median). Both relapsed and primary refractory DLBCL were included. General study results and limits: TCR repertoire, Treg phenotype and gut microbiota reportedly support more study of this approach.

Assay used: immunoSEQ multiplex PCR; TCRdb lists only in-frame clones, some missing. The sample gives 20,000 to 25,000 clones, roughly four fifths of which show up once; approximately 23% is in the top ten. Patients received nivolumab 3 mg/kg at weeks 1, 4, 7, 10, then fortnightly to week 26. This clone was seen just once. What it binds is unknown. The source of this sequence is a male donor with diffuse large B-cell lymphoma. The sample was PBMCs, taken in a trial of ipilimumab plus nivolumab as post-transplant consolidation.

The CDR3, as DNA: TGTGCCAGCACCCCATTCGGGACTAGCCGCGAGACCCAGTACTTC. Residues: CASTPFGTSRETQYF. The chain recombines TRBV2 with TRBJ2-5; TRBD2 agrees at 9 bases. J was trimmed by 5 bases and V by 7 bases; bases with no gene match: 11. There are 15 residues in the CDR3. Germline CDR1 and CDR2: SNHLY and FYNNEI.